The rows below give T cell receptor beta chains drawn from one sample of a study of tumor-infiltrating lymphocytes in localized non-small cell lung cancer. Profiled with immunoSEQ multiplex PCR; TCRdb holds only in-frame clones, not every one. The table lists some 16,000 clones, roughly 69% of them singletons. The sequencing sample was made of lung tumor tissue. These receptors were taken from a human donor with non-small cell lung cancer. The CDR3 runs from the conserved cysteine through the conserved F or W. The D gene is left open where the match is weak. Where a row states a size, it is once, few, many or the class of an expanded clone; other rows omit it.

size: NA
V: TRBV27
length: 15
J: TRBJ2-5
D: NA
DNA: TGTGCCAGCAGTTTAGGCCAGGGTCAACAAGAGACCCAGTACTTC
CDR3: CASSLGQGQQETQYF

size: NA
V: TRBV25-1
length: 15
J: TRBJ2-1
D: NA
DNA: TGTGCCAGCAGCGAGACTCATGTGGACTACAATGAGCAGTTCTTC
CDR3: CASSETHVDYNEQFF

size: NA
V: TRBV5-8
length: 15
J: TRBJ1-5
D: NA
DNA: TGTGCCAGCAGCCAGGGCGGGACACACTATCAGCCCCAGCATTTT
CDR3: CASSQGGTHYQPQHF

size: NA
V: TRBV19
length: 14
J: TRBJ1-4
D: NA
DNA: TGTGCCAGTAGGAGCCCTCACACAGGGGAAAAACTGTTTTTT
CDR3: CASRSPHTGEKLFF

size: NA
V: TRBV10-3
length: 15
J: TRBJ2-5
D: TRBD2
DNA: TGTGCCATCAGTCGAGGGACTAGCGGGTGGGAGACCCAGTACTTC
CDR3: CAISRGTSGWETQYF

size: once
V: TRBV6-4
length: 16
J: TRBJ2-3
D: TRBD2
DNA: TGTGCCAGCAGAAGGACTAGCGGGGCCCGTGCGGATACGCAGTATTTT
CDR3: CASRRTSGARADTQYF

size: medium-sized
V: TRBV11-3
length: 13
J: TRBJ1-1
D: NA
DNA: TGTGCCAGCAGCTTTGGGGAAAAAACTGAAGCTTTCTTT
CDR3: CASSFGEKTEAFF

size: few
V: TRBV10-1
length: 15
J: TRBJ2-4
D: TRBD2
DNA: TGCGCCAGCAGTGAGTCCAGCGGGAGGTCAAAAATTCAGTACTTC
CDR3: CASSESSGRSKIQYF

size: NA
V: TRBV6-5
length: 14
J: TRBJ2-1
D: TRBD1
DNA: TGTGCCAGCAGTTACTCGGGACAGATGAATGAGCAGTTCTTC
CDR3: CASSYSGQMNEQFF

size: NA
V: TRBV7-9
length: 13
J: TRBJ2-2
D: NA
DNA: TGTGCCAGCAGATCTTCAGGGAACGGGGAGCTGTTTTTT
CDR3: CASRSSGNGELFF

size: NA
V: TRBV28
length: 16
J: TRBJ2-3
D: NA
DNA: TGTGCCAGCAGTTCACAGGGATTCACTAGCACAGATACGCAGTATTTT
CDR3: CASSSQGFTSTDTQYF

size: NA
V: TRBV4-2
length: 13
J: TRBJ1-2
D: NA
DNA: TGTGCCAGCAGGAGGACACTCGGGGATGGCTACACCTTC
CDR3: CASRRTLGDGYTF

size: NA
V: TRBV30
length: 13
J: TRBJ1-5
D: NA
DNA: TGTGCCTGGAGTGTACAGGCCGGTCAGCCCCAGCATTTT
CDR3: CAWSVQAGQPQHF

size: NA
V: TRBV9
length: 13
J: TRBJ2-2
D: NA
DNA: TGTGCCAGCAGCGACCGGGGAACCGGGGAGCTGTTTTTT
CDR3: CASSDRGTGELFF

size: NA
V: TRBV5-1
length: 16
J: TRBJ2-2
D: TRBD1
DNA: TGCGCCAGCAGCTTGGAGGACAGGGGGGGCACCGGGGAGCTGTTTTTT
CDR3: CASSLEDRGGTGELFF

size: NA
V: TRBV6-5
length: 14
J: TRBJ2-1
D: NA
DNA: TGTGCCAGCAGACTGGCGTTCTCCTACAATGAGCAGTTCTTC
CDR3: CASRLAFSYNEQFF

size: NA
V: TRBV10-3
length: 13
J: TRBJ2-1
D: TRBD2
DNA: TGTGCCATCAAAACAGCGGGAGAGGTTGAGCAGTTCTTC
CDR3: CAIKTAGEVEQFF